A selection of T cell receptor beta chains follows, all from one sample in a study of PD-1 blockade in classical Hodgkin lymphoma. The repertoire was sequenced with immunoSEQ multiplex PCR; TCRdb's copy has only in-frame clones and lacks some. The sample holds 6,000 to 6,500 clones, approximately 80% seen once. Source: CD4+ T cells from blood, taken at baseline. These receptors came from a human donor with classical Hodgkin lymphoma. CDR3s include the opening cysteine and the closing phenylalanine or tryptophan. A D gene is named only where the DNA matches it firmly. Only some rows state a clone size, as once, few, many or a class for expanded clones.

.	TRBV9	.	TRBJ1-1	CASSVEMQNTEAFF	TGTGCCAGCAGCGTAGAGATGCAGAACACTGAAGCTTTCTTT
.	TRBV4-3	.	TRBJ1-1	CASSQMLTNTEAFF	TGCGCCAGCAGCCAGATGCTAACGAACACTGAAGCTTTCTTT
few	TRBV28	TRBD1	TRBJ1-2	CASLTGQALYGYTF	TGTGCCAGCCTGACAGGGCAGGCCCTCTATGGCTACACCTTC
.	TRBV27	.	TRBJ2-7	CATGESYEQYF	TGTGCCACCGGGGAGTCCTACGAGCAGTACTTC
.	TRBV5-5	.	TRBJ1-2	CASSPQTVLNYGYTF	TGTGCCAGCAGCCCTCAGACAGTTTTAAACTATGGCTACACCTTC
.	TRBV5-1	.	TRBJ2-2	CASSLFISAGQDTGELFF	TGCGCCAGCAGCTTGTTTATTTCAGCGGGACAGGACACCGGGGAGCTGTTTTTT
.	TRBV6-1	TRBD2	TRBJ2-1	CASTVTSALYNEQFF	TGTGCCAGCACCGTAACTAGCGCCCTTTACAATGAGCAGTTCTTC
.	TRBV7-5	.	TRBJ2-6	CARMCHCRQSRANVLTF	TGTGCCAGAATGTGCCATTGTAGACAAAGTCGGGCCAACGTCCTGACTTTC
.	TRBV7-9	TRBD1	TRBJ1-3	CASSLRQGVDTIYF	TGTGCCAGCAGCTTACGACAGGGAGTAGACACCATATATTTT
.	TRBV4-3	.	TRBJ1-5	CASSPEPAPAPYSNQPQHF	TGCGCCAGCAGCCCCGAACCCGCGCCAGCCCCTTATAGCAATCAGCCCCAGCATTTT
.	TRBV5-4	.	TRBJ2-5	CASSLFKETQYF	TGTGCCAGCAGCTTATTCAAAGAGACCCAGTACTTC
.	TRBV12-5	.	TRBJ2-6	CASGRPLSGANVLTF	TGTGCTAGTGGTCGGCCGCTCTCTGGGGCCAACGTCCTGACTTTC
.	TRBV11-2	TRBD1	TRBJ2-3	CASRPNRGFFSDTQYF	TGTGCCAGCAGGCCTAACAGGGGGTTCTTCTCAGATACGCAGTATTTT
.	TRBV2	.	TRBJ2-3	CASSYSPRAPSTDTQYF	TGTGCCAGCAGTTATTCCCCTAGGGCACCTAGCACAGATACGCAGTATTTT
.	TRBV7-2	TRBD2	TRBJ2-1	CASSVSGGAYNEQFF	TGTGCCAGCAGCGTGAGCGGGGGGGCCTACAATGAGCAGTTCTTC
.	TRBV4-2	.	TRBJ1-4	CASSQPGEGPEKLFF	TGTGCCAGCAGCCAACCTGGTGAGGGACCCGAAAAACTGTTTTTT